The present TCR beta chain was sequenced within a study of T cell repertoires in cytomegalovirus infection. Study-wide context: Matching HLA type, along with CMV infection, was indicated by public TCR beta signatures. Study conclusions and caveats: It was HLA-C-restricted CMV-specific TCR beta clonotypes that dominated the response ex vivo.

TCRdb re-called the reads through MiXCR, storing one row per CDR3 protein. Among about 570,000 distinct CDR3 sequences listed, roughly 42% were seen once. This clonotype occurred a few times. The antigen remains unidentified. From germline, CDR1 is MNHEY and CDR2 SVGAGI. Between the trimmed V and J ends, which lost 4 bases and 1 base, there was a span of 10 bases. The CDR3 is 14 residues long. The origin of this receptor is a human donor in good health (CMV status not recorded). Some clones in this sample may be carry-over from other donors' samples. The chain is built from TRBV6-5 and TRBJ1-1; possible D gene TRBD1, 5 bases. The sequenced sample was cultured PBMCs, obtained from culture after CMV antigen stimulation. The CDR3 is CASSSTQGNTEAFF. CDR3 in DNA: TGTGCCAGCAGTTCAACCCAGGGGAACACTGAAGCTTTCTTT.